Given below is one T cell receptor (beta chain) in context. Its antigen remains unidentified. The CDR3 extends over 13 amino acids. Trimming pared 5 bases from V and 0 bases from J, leaving 7 bases between. Germline V gene data show CDR1 as WNHNN and CDR2 as SYGVQD (reference sequence). Library preparation for TCR beta used quantitative 5'-RACE with molecular barcodes. In TCRdb, the 5' RACE reads were re-called with MiXCR into one record per CDR3 protein. Altogether 300,000 to 350,000 distinct CDR3 sequences are present, less than 25% being singletons, with the ten largest covering about 4%. This record comes from a study of CD8 T cells in ankylosing spondylitis. Overall study findings and caveats: Disease-linked clones displayed a CD8+ phenotype and appeared relatively rarely in peripheral blood. About 8 highly homologous variants made up a TCR beta motif, and this motif appeared characteristic of ankylosing spondylitis blood. Clones linked to disease were reported to show significant enrichment in matched ankylosing spondylitis synovial fluid.

Sequencing was performed on blood, either unsorted or a sorted T cell fraction (not recorded which). The origin of this receptor is a female donor with ankylosing spondylitis or in good health (not recorded which). V usage is TRBV10-1 and J usage is TRBJ1-2; D ambiguous. The CDR3 DNA follows: TGCGCCAGCAGTCGGGCTTCTAACTATGGCTACACCTTC. Encoded protein: CASSRASNYGYTF.